This T cell receptor beta chain was retrieved from a study of blood T cell repertoires in COVID-19. Study background: Sample material is recorded as cDNA or gDNA derived from T cells, B-cell-depleted T cells, or PBMCs.

The protocol was immunoSEQ multiplex PCR, while the TCRdb copy is restricted to in-frame clones and leaves out a portion. The sample records about 210,000 clones, approximately 85% being singletons. The CDR3 extends over 13 amino acids. Germline V lookup: CDR1 MNHEY, CDR2 SVGAGI. Trimming left V 8 bases short and J 7 bases short, with 17 bases between. This clone has only a few counts. The source material was peripheral blood. This clonotype originated in a woman in her 70s with COVID-19, enrolled during active disease. The chain carries TRBV6-5 and TRBJ1-1; D unclear. The CDR3: CASVIIRGGEAFF. In DNA, the CDR3 is TGTGCCAGCGTAATTATTCGGGGTGGTGAAGCTTTCTTT.